This T cell receptor beta chain was profiled in a study of shared clonotypes between healthy human individuals. Notes on the study in general: Specimens sampled were limited to blood, with tissue repertoires likely differing. On the whole, naive subsets had larger estimated richness than memory subsets had.

The authors ran the assay at deep level. The data were produced by immunoSEQ multiplex PCR, yet TCRdb's version contains in-frame clones alone and is incomplete. The sample includes about 2.3 million clones, approximately 95% seen only once; the top ten take 0.39%. Of note for this clone: The antigen is unknown.

Both subsets, CD45RA+ naive and CD45RA-negative memory, were split from the CD4+ cells. Germline CDR1 and CDR2: MGHRA and YSYEKL. The length of the CDR3 is 13 residues. V was trimmed by 4 bases and J by 6 bases, leaving 13 bases between them. The origin of this receptor is a man younger than 30 in good health. Some clones in this sample may be carry-over from other donors' samples. The sequenced sample consisted of naive CD4+ T cells from PBMCs. Regarding subset: CD45RA+ positively selected. This chain joins TRBV4-1 and TRBJ2-7; D unresolved. This CDR3 is CASSLAPSGEQYF. The CDR3 DNA follows: TGCGCCAGCAGCCTTGCTCCTTCGGGCGAGCAGTACTTC.